The 2 T cell receptor beta chains below all came from one sample that was sequenced in a study of blood T cells in healthy people across ages (dated by TCRdb to about 2015). Libraries were prepared through 5' RACE. A second PCR of 7 to 11 cycles was run with a J-beta primer mix and a sample-barcoded 5' primer. Clones were called with MiXCR by TCRdb after fastp trimmed the public reads at Q25, and only in-frame beta chains were retained. Rows are unified per CDR3 protein, each entry keeping the most common DNA and genes. The sample table contains 1.8 million or so distinct CDR3 sequences; only one count was recorded for about two fifths of them. 23% of the sample is in the top ten clones. Sequencing was carried out using blood. The receptors come from a human donor in good health.

In regard to this clonotype: One junction end disagrees with the germline gene, perhaps due to a read error. The chain couples TRBV15 to TRBJ2-7, with a possible D match to TRBD2 (6 bases). The CDR3 runs 14 residues. In germline, CDR1 is LNHNV, CDR2 YYDKDF (reference sequence). The CDR3 DNA is TGTGCCACCAGGAGAGGAACAGGAGGGGTCGAGCAGTACTTC. This encodes CATRRGTGGVEQYF.

This clonotype has just one count. The chain combines TRBV3-1 with TRBJ2-1, with D perhaps TRBD1 (5 bases). Per the germline V gene, CDR1 is LGHDT and CDR2 is YNNKEL (reference sequence). This CDR3 is built from 15 residues. V shed 3 bases and J shed 6 bases, with 15 bases lying between them. CDR3 coding DNA: TGTGCCAGCAGCCACTGGTGGGGCTCACCCAATGAGCAGTTCTTC. This gives the protein CASSHWWGSPNEQFF.